This is a list of T cell receptor beta chains from one sample in a study of early T cells in non-severe SARS-CoV-2 infection. In TCRdb, the 5' RACE reads were re-called with MiXCR into one record per CDR3 protein. Seen here are about 110,000 distinct CDR3 sequences, 9% to 13% observed once, and the top ten hold roughly 2.9%. Sequencing input: whole blood. These receptors came from an adult who was a healthcare worker with PCR-confirmed SARS-CoV-2 infection or an uninfected control (not recorded which). CDR3s include the opening cysteine and the closing phenylalanine or tryptophan. A D gene is named only where the DNA matches it firmly. Rows give clone size only sometimes, using once, few, many, or a class for an expanded clone.

CDR3aa	CDR3nt	d_gene	abundance	v_gene	j_gene
CARFQGAGGYTF	TGTGCCCGTTTCCAGGGGGCAGGCGGCTACACCTTC	TRBD1	few	TRBV30	TRBJ1-2
CATSRRDRERDSPLHF	TGTGCCACCAGCAGACGGGACAGGGAAAGGGATTCACCCCTCCACTTT	TRBD1	many	TRBV15	TRBJ1-6
CASRQVLEAFF	TGTGCCAGCAGGCAGGTCCTTGAAGCTTTCTTT	-	-	TRBV2	TRBJ1-1
CASSYGGMETEAFF	TGTGCCAGCAGTTACGGGGGGATGGAAACTGAAGCTTTCTTT	-	many	TRBV6-2/TRBV6-3	TRBJ1-1
CASSPGTRFFF	TGTGCCAGCAGCCCCGGGACAAGGTTTTTCTTT	-	many	TRBV6-5	TRBJ1-1
CSARLGTGSNQPQHF	TGCAGTGCTAGATTAGGGACAGGGAGCAATCAGCCCCAGCATTTT	TRBD1	many	TRBV20-1	TRBJ1-5
CASSRDRVGSKEQYF	TGTGCCAGCAGCAGAGACAGGGTGGGGTCTAAAGAGCAGTACTTC	TRBD1	many	TRBV5-8	TRBJ2-7
CASSPRQGLTSTDTQYF	TGTGCCAGCAGCCCAAGACAAGGGCTAACTAGCACAGATACGCAGTATTTT	-	few	TRBV9	TRBJ2-3
CASSLPAASPTQYF	TGTGCCAGTAGCCTCCCGGCGGCTAGCCCCACGCAGTATTTT	-	-	TRBV19	TRBJ2-3
CASSLDSGTLGPGELFF	TGTGCCAGCAGCTTAGATTCCGGGACACTAGGGCCCGGGGAGCTGTTTTTT	-	-	TRBV7-2	TRBJ2-2
CASSSWMAGGGNSPLHF	TGTGCCAGCAGCTCCTGGATGGCGGGAGGGGGTAATTCACCCCTCCACTTT	-	many	TRBV7-9	TRBJ1-6
CAWSAWGDPGETEAFF	TGTGCCTGGAGTGCGTGGGGGGATCCCGGTGAGACTGAAGCTTTCTTT	-	-	TRBV30	TRBJ1-1
CASGLVSGDRRQEAFF	TGTGCTAGTGGTTTGGTTTCCGGGGACAGGCGACAAGAAGCTTTCTTT	TRBD1	few	TRBV12-5	TRBJ1-1
CASSSAPGGYYEQYF	TGTGCCAGCAGCTCCGCCCCGGGCGGATACTACGAGCAGTACTTC	-	many	TRBV11-2	TRBJ2-7
CASSLGGATYNEQFF	TGTGCCAGCAGCCTAGGGGGGGCGACCTACAATGAGCAGTTCTTC	-	-	TRBV7-3	TRBJ2-1
CSARKTGNSNQPQHF	TGCAGTGCTAGAAAGACAGGGAATAGCAATCAGCCCCAGCATTTT	TRBD1	few	TRBV20-1	TRBJ1-5
CASRVRGTATGELFF	TGTGCCAGTAGGGTCAGGGGGACAGCCACCGGGGAGCTGTTTTTT	TRBD1	few	TRBV19	TRBJ2-2
CSVVAQGNTIYF	TGCAGCGTTGTGGCCCAGGGAAACACCATATATTTT	-	-	TRBV29-1	TRBJ1-3
CASSTSGRSYEQYF	TGTGCCAGCAGTACTAGCGGGAGATCCTACGAGCAGTACTTC	TRBD2	few	TRBV27	TRBJ2-7
CASSLTQERYGYTF	TGTGCCAGCAGCTTGACCCAGGAGCGCTATGGCTACACCTTC	-	-	TRBV5-5	TRBJ1-2
CASSLAEVLPVYEQYF	TGTGCCAGCAGCTTAGCGGAGGTCCTACCCGTCTACGAGCAGTACTTC	-	many	TRBV7-8	TRBJ2-7
CASSYVRGGVTDTQYF	TGTGCCAGCAGTTACGTGCGTGGCGGGGTCACAGATACGCAGTATTTT	-	-	TRBV6-2/TRBV6-3	TRBJ2-3
CASRPRLGNNIQYF	TGTGCCAGCAGACCCAGACTGGGCAATAACATTCAGTACTTC	-	-	TRBV11-1	TRBJ2-4
CASSPLEGSSYNEQFF	TGTGCCAGCAGTCCCCTGGAGGGCAGCTCCTACAATGAGCAGTTCTTC	-	few	TRBV3-1	TRBJ2-1
CASSRMGGLAGGGWFF	TGTGCCAGCAGTCGCATGGGTGGACTAGCGGGAGGTGGGTGGTTCTTC	TRBD2	many	TRBV6-5	TRBJ2-1
CASLRGTSETDTQYF	TGTGCCAGCCTTCGGGGGACTAGCGAGACAGATACGCAGTATTTT	TRBD2	many	TRBV11-2	TRBJ2-3
CASSLGPDRGISYEQYF	TGCGCCAGCAGCTTGGGTCCCGACAGGGGTATCTCCTACGAGCAGTACTTC	TRBD1	few	TRBV5-1	TRBJ2-7
CASSHSSEAFF	TGTGCCAGCAGCCATTCATCTGAAGCTTTCTTT	-	-	TRBV7-9	TRBJ1-1
CASSTGLAGGNTDTQYF	TGCGCCAGCAGCACGGGACTAGCGGGGGGCAACACAGATACGCAGTATTTT	TRBD2	many	TRBV5-1	TRBJ2-3
CASSQEGLGSKNLFF	TGTGCCAGCAGCCAAGAGGGACTCGGGTCTAAGAATCTGTTCTTC	-	many	TRBV3-1	TRBJ2-1
CASSQDGTGGAGQPQHF	TGTGCCAGCAGCCAAGATGGGACAGGGGGCGCCGGTCAGCCCCAGCATTTT	TRBD1	many	TRBV3-1	TRBJ1-5